This T cell receptor beta chain came from a study of immune evolution from preneoplasia to lung adenocarcinoma. Points from the study as a whole: Normal lung had highest clonality; later lesions appeared denser, more diverse.

Comments on this clone: What it binds is unknown.

The germline V and J ends were trimmed by 3 bases and 1 base, with 10 bases remaining between them. Germline lookup yields CDR1 SGHTA and CDR2 FQGTGA. CDR3 length: 14 amino acids. TCRdb keeps only in-frame clones here, not all; method: immunoSEQ multiplex PCR. The sample has around 2,000 clones; over 65% are singletons. Histologic diagnosis was independently verified by two lung pathologists. This sequence originates from a person between 65 and 79 years old with lung adenocarcinoma. The sample was FFPE adjacent normal lung tissue. The genes are TRBV7-3 and TRBJ2-7; either TRBD1 or TRBD2 may fit D (5 bases each). In DNA form, the CDR3 reads TGTGCCAGCAGCTTGGGACCTACTTCCTACGAGCAGTACTTC. Amino acid sequence: CASSLGPTSYEQYF.